This passage covers 30 T cell receptor beta chains from one sample sequenced in a study of CD8 T cells in ankylosing spondylitis. TCRdb re-called the 5' RACE reads with MiXCR, one entry per CDR3 protein. The table records approximately 250,000 distinct CDR3 sequences, about 10% of them present only once. Sequenced material: blood, either unsorted or a sorted T cell fraction (not recorded which). All receptors come from a male donor with ankylosing spondylitis or in good health (not recorded which).

The V and J genes are TRBV9 and TRBJ2-1, with 10 positions matching TRBD2. Germline values: CDR1 SGDLS, CDR2 YYNGEE. V lost 3 bases and J lost 8; bases outside the gene matches: 8. The CDR3 runs 15 residues. CDR3 protein: CASSEGLASDYEQFF. In DNA form, the CDR3 reads TGTGCCAGCAGCGAGGGACTAGCGAGTGACTATGAGCAGTTCTTC.

Worth noting for this clonotype: A much larger clone is a single base away; this may be a read error. CDR3 nucleotide sequence: TGTGCCAGCAGACAGGGGGCTGGAGAGACCCAGTACTTC. It encodes CASRQGAGETQYF. The chain employs TRBV6-1 and TRBJ2-5; 9 bases are shared with TRBD1. This CDR3 has 13 amino acids. V shed 6 bases and J 4 bases; nucleotides not matched to a gene: 3. From germline, CDR1 is MNHNS and CDR2 SASEGT.

The chain joins TRBV11-3 to TRBJ2-6; D is uncertain. Germline values: CDR1 SGHNT, CDR2 YENEEA. The V gene lost 1 base and the J gene lost 3 bases, with 13 bases spanning the gap. CDR3 length: 17 residues. CDR3 sequence (DNA): TGTGCCAGCAGCTTAGTAGGTTTCTTGAATGGGGCCAACGTCCTGACTTTC. Protein: CASSLVGFLNGANVLTF.

This clonotype was seen a handful of times. The chain has TRBV29-1 and TRBJ2-7, with a possible D match to TRBD1 (6 bases). CDR3 length equals 14 residues. V shed 5 bases and J shed 7 bases, with 21 bases lying between them. The V gene's germline CDR1 is SQVTM and CDR2 ANQGSEA. In nucleotides, the CDR3 is TGCAGCGTTCTGTCAGGACAGCCTGGGTGGGAGCAGTACTTC. Its translation: CSVLSGQPGWEQYF.

This clonotype was picked up many times. This rearrangement joins TRBV12-3 or TRBV12-4 to TRBJ2-3; weak D call: TRBD2 (6 bases). The CDR3 totals 17 residues. The V end was cut by 7 bases, the J end by 3 bases, with 23 bases between. The CDR3 loop reads CASTRRSGRAGTDTQYF. The CDR3 DNA follows: TGTGCCAGCACCCGTCGATCCGGCAGGGCGGGAACAGATACGCAGTATTTT.

This clonotype was found many times. The chain links TRBV11-2 to TRBJ2-7; TRBD1 matches 9 bases. This CDR3 is 13 amino acids long. V lost 5 bases and J lost 6; bases outside the gene matches: 5. Germline loops: CDR1 SGHAT, CDR2 FQNNGV. The CDR3 DNA reads as TGTGCCAGCAGCCCGCAGACAGGGGGCGAGCAGTACTTC. It yields the protein CASSPQTGGEQYF.

Ten or more counts support this clonotype. The gene calls are TRBV25-1 and TRBJ2-7; D is perhaps TRBD2 (6 bases). This CDR3 comprises 13 residues. V shed 4 bases and J shed 6 bases, with 13 bases lying between them. Germline V gene sequence: CDR1 MGHDK, CDR2 SYGVNS. CDR3 sequence reads: CASSAGLVGEQYF. In DNA, the CDR3 is TGTGCCAGCAGTGCGGGACTGGTTGGCGAGCAGTACTTC.

This clonotype was counted a few times. The CDR3 region is CASSSSMRGVGTEAFF. The CDR3 DNA reads as TGTGCCAGCAGCTCCTCAATGAGGGGCGTGGGGACTGAAGCTTTCTTT. This chain joins TRBV7-6 and TRBJ1-1; D is perhaps TRBD1 (5 bases). Germline loops: CDR1 SGHVS, CDR2 FNYEAQ. CDR3 length: 16 residues. V was clipped by 4 bases and J by 5 bases, with 20 bases between them.

This clonotype was detected ten times or more. This chain connects TRBV6-1 to TRBJ2-3; 10 bases are a match to TRBD2. Looked up from germline, CDR1 is MNHNS and CDR2 is SASEGT. After removal of 9 bases from V and 3 bases from J, the junction contained 6 bases not matched to a gene. The CDR3 loop spans 14 amino acids. CDR3: CASSSGGETDTQYF. The CDR3 bases are TGTGCCAGTTCTAGCGGGGGAGAAACAGATACGCAGTATTTT.

Many counts were recorded for this clonotype. One end of the junction fails to match germline, which may point to a read error. The CDR3 is CASSLGDQPQHF. The CDR3 coding sequence is TGTGCCAGCAGTTTAGGGGATCAGCCCCAGCATTTT. V gene TRBV7-8 combines with J gene TRBJ1-5; D is possibly TRBD1 (5 bases). The germline CDR1 and CDR2 sequences are SGHVS and FQNEAQ. This CDR3 has 12 residues.

The V gene is TRBV20-1, the J gene TRBJ1-2, with D perhaps matching TRBD1 (6 bases). This CDR3 region has 14 residues. Germline-derived CDR1 and CDR2 are DFQATT and SNEGSKA (reference sequence). The V and J ends lost 1 base and 2 bases respectively, with 11 bases between them. Here the CDR3 DNA reads TGCAGTGCTAGAGCAGGGGCCGGGAACTATGGCTACACCTTC. The encoded protein is CSARAGAGNYGYTF.

This clonotype was detected many times. The V and J genes are TRBV5-1 and TRBJ1-1; 11 bases line up with TRBD1. Germline assignment: CDR1 SGHRS and CDR2 YFSETQ. V lost 5 bases and J lost 4; bases outside the gene matches: 1. This CDR3 comprises 13 residues. In DNA, the CDR3 is TGCGCCAGCAGAGGGACAGGGGGCACTGAAGCTTTCTTT. This translates into CASRGTGGTEAFF.

This clonotype has a count of ten or more. The chain is built from TRBV12-3 or TRBV12-4 and TRBJ1-2; D is uncertain. The CDR3 is made up of 12 amino acids. V was clipped by 2 bases and J by 7 bases, with 8 bases between them. The CDR3 DNA reads TGTGCCAGCAGTTTATGGGAGTCTGGCTACACCTTC. This translates into CASSLWESGYTF.

On this clonotype itself: It may be a read error: a sequence one base away is much more abundant. The chain joins TRBV7-2 to TRBJ1-1; no firm D call. V shed 6 bases and J shed 11 bases, with 13 bases lying between them. CDR3 length: 11 amino acids. CDR1 SGHTA and CDR2 FQGNSA come from the germline V gene. The CDR3 sequence: CASSPDATAFF. DNA for the CDR3: TGTGCCAGCAGTCCGGACGCTACGGCTTTCTTT.

This clonotype has a count of ten or more. This chain connects TRBV19 to TRBJ2-1; 13 nucleotides line up with TRBD2. Germline V gives CDR1 LNHDA, CDR2 SQIVND (reference sequence). V shed 0 bases and J 6 bases; nucleotides not matched to a gene: 8. The CDR3 consists of 18 residues. CDR3 sequence (DNA): TGTGCCAGTAGTATAGATCTTCGGACTAGCGGGAGTTCCAATGAGCAGTTCTTC. Encoded protein: CASSIDLRTSGSSNEQFF.

This chain connects TRBV4-2 to TRBJ2-1, with TRBD2 identical over 12 bases. The CDR3 has 16 amino acids. The J segment lost 4 bases and the V segment lost 10 bases, leaving 11 bases of the junction unmatched. The V gene's germline CDR1 is LGHNA and CDR2 YNFKEQ. CDR3 residues: CAIGHGLAGFYNEQFF. For the CDR3, the DNA is TGTGCCATCGGCCATGGACTAGCGGGATTTTACAATGAGCAGTTCTTC.

This clonotype appeared many times. The gene calls are TRBV29-1 and TRBJ2-1; 10 bases align to TRBD2. Germline CDR1 reads SQVTM; CDR2 reads ANQGSEA. Germline trimming cut 4 bases from V and 7 bases from J; bases unmatched to any gene: 13. The CDR3 is 16 residues long. CDR3 sequence: CSVGGPSGGAWNEQFF. The CDR3 coding sequence is TGCAGCGTTGGGGGGCCCAGCGGGGGGGCATGGAATGAGCAGTTCTTC.

This clonotype was recorded many times. This chain joins TRBV5-1 and TRBJ2-1; the D gene could be TRBD1 or TRBD2 (5 bases each). Germline CDR1 reads SGHRS; CDR2 reads YFSETQ. The CDR3 is made up of 15 amino acids. V lost 4 bases to trimming and J lost 8 bases, with 19 bases between them. CDR3 loop: CASSQPRPLGDEQFF. Written as DNA, the CDR3 is TGCGCCAGCAGCCAGCCGCGTCCTTTGGGGGATGAGCAGTTCTTC.

This clonotype was seen a few times. This chain connects TRBV20-1 to TRBJ1-1; D is unclear. CDR3 length: 10 residues. Deletions cut 4 bases from V and 2 bases from J, with 2 bases between. Germline V gene sequence: CDR1 DFQATT, CDR2 SNEGSKA (reference sequence). The CDR3 sequence is CSATNTEAFF. CDR3 nucleotide sequence: TGCAGTGCTACCAACACTGAAGCTTTCTTT.

This clonotype has a count of ten or more. The chain uses TRBV20-1 and TRBJ1-2; D possibly corresponds to TRBD1 (5 bases). Deletions cut 6 bases from V and 1 base from J, with 15 bases between. Per germline, CDR1 DFQATT and CDR2 SNEGSKA (reference sequence). The CDR3 spans 14 residues. The DNA for the CDR3 is TGCAGTGCCAAGGGAGGGGACCTTAACTATGGCTACACCTTC. As protein: CSAKGGDLNYGYTF.

This clonotype was detected ten times or more. The chain joins TRBV4-1 to TRBJ2-2; 11 bases match TRBD2. CDR1 is MGHRA, CDR2 YSYEKL, per germline. V lost 3 bases, J lost 5 bases, and 14 bases stayed unmatched. The CDR3 length is 19 residues. CDR3 protein: CASSHTRTTSGGRTGELFF. The CDR3 DNA is TGCGCCAGCAGCCACACTCGTACTACTAGCGGGGGACGGACCGGGGAGCTGTTTTTT.

In this sample, this clonotype turned up many times. In DNA, the CDR3 is TGCGCCAGCAGCCATTTCGAGACAGGGTCCTACAATGAGCAGTTCTTC. It specifies CASSHFETGSYNEQFF. The V call is TRBV4-1, the J call TRBJ2-1; the match to TRBD1 covers 7 bases. Germline loops: CDR1 MGHRA, CDR2 YSYEKL. There are 16 residues in the CDR3. Trimming cost V 3 bases and J 1 base; bases outside gene matches: 6.

This clonotype was recorded at least ten times. This sequence joins TRBV15 and TRBJ2-7, with D possibly TRBD1 on 6 matching bases. The CDR3 runs to 12 residues. Germline CDR1 LNHNV, CDR2 YYDKDF (reference sequence). Between the trimmed V and J ends, which lost 1 base and 12 bases, there was a span of 13 bases. CDR3 protein: CATSRGQGLGYF. Written as DNA, the CDR3 is TGTGCCACCAGCAGAGGTCAGGGGCTGGGGTACTTC.

This clonotype was picked up many times. V is TRBV12-3 or TRBV12-4 and J is TRBJ2-3, with D perhaps matching TRBD1 (7 bases). The CDR3 is 15 residues long. V was clipped by 2 bases and J by 6 bases, with 15 bases between them. The CDR3 loop is CASSLRVQGGDTQYF. The DNA for the CDR3 is TGTGCCAGCAGTTTAAGAGTGCAGGGGGGCGATACGCAGTATTTT.

At least ten counts were recorded for this clonotype. The rearrangement joins TRBV5-1 to TRBJ1-1, with no clear D. Germline V gene data show CDR1 as SGHRS and CDR2 as YFSETQ. Between the trimmed V and J ends, which lost 4 bases and 11 bases, there was a span of 21 bases. This CDR3 spans 14 amino acids. The CDR3 DNA sequence: TGCGCCAGCAGCCCGGACCCTGCTCGGCCGGATGCTTTCTTT. This translates into CASSPDPARPDAFF.

This clonotype was picked up many times. This chain joins TRBV20-1 and TRBJ1-5; D might be TRBD1 (5 bases). The CDR3 sequence is 14 residues long. The V and J ends lost 6 bases and 8 bases respectively, with 20 bases between them. Germline V gene lookup returns CDR1 DFQATT and CDR2 SNEGSKA (reference sequence). The CDR3 DNA reads TGCAGTGCCCTCCCCGGGACCTCGAGGGAGCCCCAGCATTTT. It specifies CSALPGTSREPQHF.

This clonotype was detected many times. The chain has TRBV5-1 and TRBJ1-1; 12 bases line up with TRBD1. J gave up 1 base and V 3 bases, and 16 bases lay outside the gene matches. The CDR3 spans 20 residues. In germline, CDR1 is SGHRS, CDR2 YFSETQ. CDR3 nucleotides: TGCGCCAGCAGCTATGAACCGGGACAGGGGGCGAGAGGACCGAACACTGAAGCTTTCTTT. Its protein is CASSYEPGQGARGPNTEAFF.

Many counts were recorded for this clonotype. V is TRBV1 and J is TRBJ1-2; the table names TRBD1, a call not compared with the DNA. TRBV1 is a pseudogene. This CDR3 has 16 residues. The CDR3 region is CTSSQDVPGWYYGYTF. In nucleotides, the CDR3 is TGCACCAGCAGCCAAGATGTGCCAGGGTGGTACTATGGCTACACCTTC.

This clonotype was picked up many times. The rearrangement links TRBV11-2 to TRBJ2-5; unclear D gene. The V end lost 3 bases, the J end lost 4 bases, and 3 bases lay between the germline ends. This CDR3 has 11 residues. CDR1 and CDR2 (germline): SGHAT, FQNNGV. CDR3 sequence: CASSFTETQYF. CDR3 nucleotides: TGTGCCAGCAGCTTTACAGAGACCCAGTACTTC.

This clonotype was detected a few times. This rearrangement joins TRBV5-1 to TRBJ2-3; D ambiguous. Germline CDR1 is SGHRS and CDR2 is YFSETQ. This CDR3 is 14 amino acids long. The ends were cut back, 0 bases at V and 2 bases at J, with 7 bases in the middle. CDR3 coding DNA: TGCGCCAGCAGCTTGGTTACTTCCACAGATACGCAGTATTTT. Residues: CASSLVTSTDTQYF.